Sequencing of this TCR beta chain was carried out in a study of type 1 regulatory T cells. The wider study: An in vitro protocol generated T-allo10, a Tr1-enriched, alloantigen-specific CD4 T cell product.

The CDR3 length is 17 residues. In germline, CDR1 is SGHRS, CDR2 YFSETQ. Losses at the gene ends were 4 bases for V and 4 bases for J; bases not matched to a gene: 16. This clonotype was observed a handful of times. A single record per CDR3 protein comes from TCRdb applying MiXCR to the reads. The sample carries approximately 97,000 distinct CDR3 sequences, roughly 28% recorded once. V is TRBV5-1 and J is TRBJ1-2; 7 positions agree with TRBD1. The receptor was isolated from a human donor in good health. Sequencing was performed on CD4+ T cells, either the whole sample or a sorted fraction (not recorded which). CDR3 in amino acids: CASSVHNAGTEIYGYTF. CDR3 nucleotides: TGCGCCAGCAGCGTTCATAACGCCGGGACAGAGATCTATGGCTACACCTTC.